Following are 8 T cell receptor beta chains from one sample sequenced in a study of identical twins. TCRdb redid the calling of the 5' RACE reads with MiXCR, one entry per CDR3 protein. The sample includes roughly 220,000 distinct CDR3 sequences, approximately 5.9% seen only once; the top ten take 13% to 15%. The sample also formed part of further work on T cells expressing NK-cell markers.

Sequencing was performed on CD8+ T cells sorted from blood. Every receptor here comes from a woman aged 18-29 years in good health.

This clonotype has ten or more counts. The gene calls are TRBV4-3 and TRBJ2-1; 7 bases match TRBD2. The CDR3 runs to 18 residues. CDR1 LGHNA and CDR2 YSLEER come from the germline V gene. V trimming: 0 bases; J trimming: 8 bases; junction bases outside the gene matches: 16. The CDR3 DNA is TGCGCCAGCAGCCAAGATGGTCCTAGCGGAACGCCGAGCGATGAGCAGTTCTTC. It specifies CASSQDGPSGTPSDEQFF.

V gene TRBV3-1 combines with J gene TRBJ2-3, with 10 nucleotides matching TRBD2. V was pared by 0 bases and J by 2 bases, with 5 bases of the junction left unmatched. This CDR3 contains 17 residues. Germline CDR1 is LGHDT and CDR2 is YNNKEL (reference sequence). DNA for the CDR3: TGTGCCAGCAGCCAAGATGCGCTAGCGGGGGTCACAGATACGCAGTATTTT. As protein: CASSQDALAGVTDTQYF.

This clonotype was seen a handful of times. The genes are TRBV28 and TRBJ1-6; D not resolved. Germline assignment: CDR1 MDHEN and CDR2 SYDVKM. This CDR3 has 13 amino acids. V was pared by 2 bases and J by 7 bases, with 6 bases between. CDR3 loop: CASSLHYNSPLHF. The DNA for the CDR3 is TGTGCCAGCAGTTTACATTACAATTCACCCCTCCACTTT.

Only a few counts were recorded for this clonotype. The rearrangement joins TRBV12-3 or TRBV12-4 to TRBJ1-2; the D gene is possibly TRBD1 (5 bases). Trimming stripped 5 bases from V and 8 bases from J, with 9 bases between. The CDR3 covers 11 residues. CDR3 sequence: CASSAGTGYTF. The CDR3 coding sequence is TGTGCCAGCAGTGCCGGGACCGGCTACACCTTC.

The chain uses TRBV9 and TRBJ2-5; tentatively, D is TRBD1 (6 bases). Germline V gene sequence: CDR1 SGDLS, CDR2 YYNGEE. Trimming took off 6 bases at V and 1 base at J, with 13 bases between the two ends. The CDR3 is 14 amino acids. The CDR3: CASNSGARQETQYF. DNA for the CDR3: TGTGCCAGCAACTCAGGGGCTCGCCAAGAGACCCAGTACTTC.

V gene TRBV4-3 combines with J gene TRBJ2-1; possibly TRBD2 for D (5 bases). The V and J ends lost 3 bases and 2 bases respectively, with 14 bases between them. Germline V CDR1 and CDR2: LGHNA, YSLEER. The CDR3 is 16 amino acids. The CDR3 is CASSHVTSVPYNEQFF. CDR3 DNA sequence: TGCGCCAGCAGCCACGTAACTAGTGTCCCCTACAATGAGCAGTTCTTC.

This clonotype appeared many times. The CDR3 loop is CSVEDQNTEAFF. CDR3 DNA sequence: TGCAGCGTTGAAGATCAGAACACTGAAGCTTTCTTT. This chain connects TRBV29-1 to TRBJ1-1; D gene ambiguous. This CDR3 comprises 12 residues. V lost 0 bases and J 1 base, leaving 3 bases between the germline ends. CDR1 is SQVTM, CDR2 ANQGSEA, per germline. Full variable domain (missing parts from reference TRBV29-1 and TRBJ1-1): SAVISQKPSRDICQRGTSLTIQCQVDSQVTMMFWYRQQPGQSLTLIATANQGSEATYESGFVIDKFPISRPNLTFSTLTVSNMSPEDSSIYLCSVEDQNTEAFFGQGTRLTVV.

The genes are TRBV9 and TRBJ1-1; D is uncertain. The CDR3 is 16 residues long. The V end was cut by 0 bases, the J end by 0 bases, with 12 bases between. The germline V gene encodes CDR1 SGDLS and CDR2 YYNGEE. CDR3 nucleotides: TGTGCCAGCAGCGTAGCTCAAAGCGGGTTGAACACTGAAGCTTTCTTT. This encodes CASSVAQSGLNTEAFF.